The clone carrying this T cell receptor (beta chain) was seen at least ten times. Together with thyroid ultrasound, orbital computed tomography, serum thyroxine and TRAb, clinical symptoms were used for diagnoses. The data originate from a study of T cells in Graves' hyperthyroidism and ophthalmopathy. There were TCR beta CDR3 regions amplified from RNA transcripts. First-round RT-PCR with HTBI primers amplified the TCR CDR3 region. TCRdb called the multiplex PCR reads again in MiXCR, with one record for every CDR3 protein. This sample has more than 500,000 distinct CDR3 sequences, with 15% to 20% found just once. Source material: blood. This sequence originates from a woman in her 30s with Graves' ophthalmopathy.

The CDR3 coding sequence is TGCAGTGCTAGAGATCTGCTCTCTGGGGCCAACGTCCTGACTTTC. Amino acids: CSARDLLSGANVLTF. The chain couples TRBV20-1 to TRBJ2-6; D gene uncertain. CDR3 length equals 15 residues. The germline V gene encodes CDR1 DFQATT and CDR2 SNEGSKA (reference sequence). V was shortened by 0 bases and J by 0 bases, with 6 bases between the two germline ends.